These 14 T cell receptor beta chains originate from one sample sequenced in a study of shared clonotypes between healthy human individuals. Measured with immunoSEQ multiplex PCR; TCRdb has only the in-frame clones, and not every one. The sample records about a million clones, about 74% being singletons. Sequencing was done on a sample of memory CD4+ T cells sorted from blood. Noted subset: CD45RA-negative fraction. Receptors originate from a man aged 18 to 29 in good health.

Concerning this clone itself: The identical CDR3 is also encoded by other nucleotide sequences in the sample. This chain links TRBV19 with TRBJ1-2; D is unclear. V dropped 3 bases and J dropped 0 bases, with 8 bases sitting between them. This CDR3 spans 14 amino acids. From germline, CDR1 is LNHDA and CDR2 SQIVND (reference sequence). In nucleotides, the CDR3 is TGTGCCAGTAGTATTACAGTCACTAACTATGGCTACACCTTC. Encoded protein: CASSITVTNYGYTF.

The chain carries TRBV5-1 and TRBJ2-6; maybe TRBD2 (6 bases). Germline assignment: CDR1 SGHRS and CDR2 YFSETQ. The CDR3 extends over 18 amino acids. V dropped 5 bases and J dropped 0 bases, with 18 bases sitting between them. CDR3 nucleotide sequence: TGCGCCAGCAGTGAACTCCCGGGAGCTAGCTCTGGGGCCAACGTCCTGACTTTC. Translating it yields CASSELPGASSGANVLTF.

The chain has TRBV5-1 and TRBJ2-1; 12 bases are shared with TRBD2. Germline CDR1 SGHRS, CDR2 YFSETQ. CDR3 length: 14 residues. V was clipped by 4 bases and J by 7 bases; unmatched bases: 3. The CDR3 is CASSPGTSGNEQFF. The CDR3 coding sequence is TGCGCCAGCAGCCCCGGGACTAGCGGGAATGAGCAGTTCTTC.

The rearrangement joins TRBV25-1 to TRBJ2-2; 7 bases are shared with TRBD1. With 2 bases clipped from V and 10 bases from J, the junction kept 13 bases outside the gene matches. CDR1 MGHDK and CDR2 SYGVNS come from the germline V gene. The CDR3 is 16 amino acids. The CDR3 DNA reads as TGTGCCAGCAGTGAAGGAAGTCGACAGGGCGCGGAGGAGCTGTTTTTT. Translated: CASSEGSRQGAEELFF.

The rearrangement uses TRBV15 and TRBJ2-1; tentatively, D is TRBD1 or TRBD2 (5 bases each). The length of the CDR3 is 15 residues. With 7 bases removed from V and 9 bases from J, the gap between germline ends came to 22 bases. From germline, CDR1 is LNHNV and CDR2 YYDKDF (reference sequence). The CDR3 protein is CATTPVRGPFFEQFF. The CDR3 coding sequence is TGTGCCACCACCCCGGTCCGGGGACCATTCTTTGAGCAGTTCTTC.

V is TRBV9 and J is TRBJ2-5; 9 bases match TRBD2. Germline V gives CDR1 SGDLS, CDR2 YYNGEE. The V and J ends lost 0 bases and 4 bases, in that order; junction bases with no gene match: 4. This CDR3 region has 15 residues. The CDR3 DNA reads TGTGCCAGCAGCGTAGTTAGCGGGAGTCGAGAGACCCAGTACTTC. As protein: CASSVVSGSRETQYF.

Worth noting for this clone: The same CDR3 also results from other DNA sequences found in this sample. The V call is TRBV19, the J call TRBJ2-3; D not resolved. CDR1 and CDR2 (germline): LNHDA, SQIVND (reference sequence). This CDR3 comprises 13 residues. V was clipped by 5 bases and J by 0 bases, with 6 bases between them. CDR3: CASSQTSTDTQYF. CDR3 in DNA: TGTGCCAGTAGTCAGACTAGCACAGATACGCAGTATTTT.

Comment on this clone: In the same sample, other DNA sequences code for this CDR3. This chain connects TRBV5-1 to TRBJ2-7; tentative D call: TRBD1 (6 bases). Trimming left V 2 bases short and J 1 base short, with 10 bases between. The CDR3 totals 14 residues. Germline assignment: CDR1 SGHRS and CDR2 YFSETQ. This CDR3 is CASSLGRGSYEQYF. Written as DNA, the CDR3 is TGCGCCAGCAGCTTAGGAAGGGGGTCCTACGAGCAGTACTTC.

V is TRBV6-5 and J is TRBJ1-2, with D unresolved. Per germline, CDR1 MNHEY and CDR2 SVGAGI. The CDR3 is 14 amino acids. V was shortened by 8 bases and J by 8 bases, with 21 bases between the two germline ends. Here the CDR3 DNA reads TGTGCCAGCTCCACCCCCTCCACAAAGACGGGCTACACCTTC. It translates to CASSTPSTKTGYTF.

The V gene is TRBV6-1, the J gene TRBJ1-1; 8 nucleotides align to TRBD1. Germline lookup yields CDR1 MNHNS and CDR2 SASEGT. This CDR3 contains 13 residues. With V trimmed by 4 bases and J by 11 bases, 9 bases remained unmatched. CDR3 sequence (DNA): TGTGCCAGCAGTGGGGGGACAGGAGGTGATGCTTTCTTT. Amino acids: CASSGGTGGDAFF.

As DNA, the CDR3 is TGTGCCAGCAGCCCGAGGGGGCAAGAGACCCAGTACTTC. This sequence encodes CASSPRGQETQYF. The chain carries TRBV7-8 and TRBJ2-5; a possible D gene is TRBD1 (6 bases). Trimming cost V 5 bases and J 2 bases, with 9 bases left between them. This CDR3 is built from 13 residues. Germline lookup yields CDR1 SGHVS and CDR2 FQNEAQ.

As for this clone: Other nucleotide sequences from this sample produce the same CDR3. The V call is TRBV20-1, the J call TRBJ2-5, with unresolved D. V lost 6 bases, J lost 5 bases, and 7 bases lay in between. The CDR3 loop spans 10 amino acids. Germline V gives CDR1 DFQATT, CDR2 SNEGSKA (reference sequence). As DNA, the CDR3 is TGCAGTGCCGCCAGGGAGACCCAGTACTTC. It encodes CSAARETQYF.

This clone was observed at least ten times. The V call is TRBV7-2, the J call TRBJ2-1, with D possibly matching TRBD2 (6 bases). V lost 6 bases, J lost 7 bases, and 13 bases lay in between. The germline CDR1 and CDR2 sequences are SGHTA and FQGNSA. This CDR3 has 13 amino acids. The CDR3 loop is CASRPLAWNEQFF. CDR3 nucleotide sequence: TGTGCCAGCAGACCCCTAGCGTGGAATGAGCAGTTCTTC. The whole variable domain, filled in from reference TRBV7-2 and TRBJ2-1, reads GAGVSQSPSNKVTEKGKDVELRCDPISGHTALYWYRQSLGQGLEFLIYFQGNSAPDKSGLPSDRFSAERTGGSVSTLTIQRTQQEDSAVYLCASRPLAWNEQFFGPGTRLTVL.

This chain links TRBV5-4 with TRBJ2-5, with unresolved D. The V end lost 0 bases, the J end lost 5 bases, and 8 bases lay between the germline ends. The CDR3 spans 13 residues. Germline-derived CDR1 and CDR2 are SGHNT and YYREEE (reference sequence). This CDR3 reads CASSLDNLETQYF. The CDR3, as DNA: TGTGCCAGCAGCTTGGATAATTTGGAGACCCAGTACTTC.